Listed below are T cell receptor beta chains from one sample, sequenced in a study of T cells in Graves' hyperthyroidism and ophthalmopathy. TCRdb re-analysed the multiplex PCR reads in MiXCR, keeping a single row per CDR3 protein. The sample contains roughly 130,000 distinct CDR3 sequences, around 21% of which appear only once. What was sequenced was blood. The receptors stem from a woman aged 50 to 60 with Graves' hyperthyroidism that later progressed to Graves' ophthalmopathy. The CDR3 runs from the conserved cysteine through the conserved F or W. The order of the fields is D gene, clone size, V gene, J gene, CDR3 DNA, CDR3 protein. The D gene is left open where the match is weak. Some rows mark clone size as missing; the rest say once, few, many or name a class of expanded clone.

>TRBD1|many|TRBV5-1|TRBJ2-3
TGTGCCAGCAGCTTGAGGGGGCGAGGAACAGATACGCAGTATTTT
CASSLRGRGTDTQYF
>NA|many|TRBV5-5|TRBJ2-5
TGTGCCAGCAGCGGGATCTCTACCCCCAAAGAGACCCAGTACTTC
CASSGISTPKETQYF
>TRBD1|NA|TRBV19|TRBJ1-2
TGTGCCAGTACCGGGACAGCTGGGTATGGCTACACCTTC
CASTGTAGYGYTF
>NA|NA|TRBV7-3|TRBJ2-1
TGTGCCAGCAGCCTCTCGGCGGGTTACAATGAGCAGTTCTTC
CASSLSAGYNEQFF
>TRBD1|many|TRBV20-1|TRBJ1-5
TGCAGTGCTAGCCCGGGACAGTCGCCTTATAGCAATCAGCCCCAGCATTTT
CSASPGQSPYSNQPQHF
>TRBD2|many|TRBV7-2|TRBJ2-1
TGTGCCAGCAGCTCCTCCGGGAGAGCGGGAGGGAGGAATGAGCAGTTCTTC
CASSSSGRAGGRNEQFF
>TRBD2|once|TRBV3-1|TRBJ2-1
TGTGCCAGCAGCCCCCGGTTAGCGGGAGGGGAGTACAAGCCTGAGCAGTTCTTC
CASSPRLAGGEYKPEQFF
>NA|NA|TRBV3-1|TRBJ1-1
TGTGCCAGCAGCCAAGTTTGGCCGGGAATCACTGCAGCTTTCTTT
CASSQVWPGITAAFF
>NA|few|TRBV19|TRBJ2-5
TGTGCCAGTAGTATAACAGATTGGGAGACCCAGTACTTC
CASSITDWETQYF
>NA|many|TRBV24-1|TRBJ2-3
TGTGCCACCAGTGAGGCGGGCCGCACAGATACGCAGTATTTT
CATSEAGRTDTQYF